A single sample gave rise to the 31 T cell receptor beta chains below, sequenced in a study of blood T cell repertoires in COVID-19. Assay: immunoSEQ multiplex PCR; the TCRdb copy retains only in-frame clones and omits some. The sample shows fewer than 90,000 clones, about 91% of them seen only once. Sequences were obtained from peripheral blood. The receptors shown here come from a man in his fifties or sixties with acute or convalescent COVID-19.

This clone was observed once. The chain recombines TRBV7-9 with TRBJ2-3; perhaps TRBD1 as D (6 bases). CDR1 is SEHNR, CDR2 FQNEAQ, per germline (reference sequence). The V gene lost 1 base and the J gene lost 3 bases, with 11 bases spanning the gap. The CDR3 has 15 amino acids. The CDR3 DNA reads as TGTGCCAGCAGCTTAGACGCAGGGGTGACAGATACGCAGTATTTT. Translated, it gives CASSLDAGVTDTQYF.

This clone was seen just once. CDR3 protein: CASRGLALYNEQFF. As DNA, the CDR3 is TGTGCCAGCAGGGGACTAGCGCTATACAATGAGCAGTTCTTC. V is TRBV6-5 and J is TRBJ2-1, with TRBD2 matching over 10 bases. Germline-derived CDR1 and CDR2 are MNHEY and SVGAGI. This CDR3 is 14 amino acids long. Germline trimming cut 6 bases from V and 4 bases from J; bases unmatched to any gene: 3.

The rearrangement uses TRBV18 and TRBJ1-3; D unresolved. Germline CDR1 and CDR2: KGHSH and LQKENI. This CDR3 region has 15 residues. V was clipped by 3 bases and J by 4 bases, with 13 bases between them. The CDR3 region is CASSPTSEGGNTIYF. CDR3 sequence (DNA): TGTGCCAGCTCACCCACTAGCGAGGGAGGAAACACCATATATTTT.

This sequence joins TRBV5-1 and TRBJ2-7; 7 bases align to TRBD1. Germline CDR1 reads SGHRS; CDR2 reads YFSETQ. V dropped 4 bases and J dropped 1; count of bases not matched to a gene: 11. The CDR3 has 16 amino acids. This CDR3 reads CASSITAGTVSYEQYF. DNA of the CDR3: TGCGCCAGCAGCATAACGGCCGGGACAGTGTCCTACGAGCAGTACTTC.

The V and J genes are TRBV12-3 or TRBV12-4 and TRBJ2-1; possibly TRBD2 for D (7 bases). This CDR3 region has 13 residues. Trimming pared 7 bases from V and 8 bases from J, leaving 15 bases between. DNA of the CDR3: TGTGCCAGCACCTTGTGGGGGGGCCATGAGCAGTTCTTC. It yields the protein CASTLWGGHEQFF.

This sequence joins TRBV27 and TRBJ2-3; 10 nucleotides agree with TRBD1. CDR1 and CDR2 from the germline V gene are MNHEY and SMNVEV (reference sequence). Trimming at V came to 3 bases and at J to 1 base, leaving 4 bases not matched to a gene. This CDR3 comprises 16 residues. The CDR3 nucleotides read TGTGCCAGCAGTTTCCGGGACAGGGGACGCACAGATACGCAGTATTTT. Its translation is CASSFRDRGRTDTQYF.

V gene TRBV11-2 combines with J gene TRBJ2-2; D is possibly TRBD1 (7 bases). The CDR3 runs to 18 residues. V lost 4 bases to trimming and J lost 0 bases, with 18 bases between them. The germline V gene encodes CDR1 SGHAT and CDR2 FQNNGV. The CDR3 DNA sequence: TGTGCCAGCAGCTCTGGCGGGACAGCTTTCGCGAACACCGGGGAGCTGTTTTTT. This encodes CASSSGGTAFANTGELFF.

The chain uses TRBV9 and TRBJ1-3, with D hard to call. The CDR3 length is 15 residues. Trimming stripped 0 bases from V and 2 bases from J, with 9 bases between. Germline V CDR1 and CDR2: SGDLS, YYNGEE. For the CDR3, the DNA is TGTGCCAGCAGCGTAGCAGGAAAGACTGGAAACACCATATATTTT. It encodes CASSVAGKTGNTIYF.

This chain uses TRBV5-1 with TRBJ1-2; D perhaps matches TRBD1 (5 bases). Germline assignment: CDR1 SGHRS and CDR2 YFSETQ. Between the trimmed V and J ends, which lost 0 bases and 4 bases, there was a span of 16 bases. CDR3 length: 16 residues. The CDR3 sequence: CASSLESSPGVYGYTF. The CDR3, as DNA: TGCGCCAGCAGCTTGGAGTCCTCCCCGGGGGTCTATGGCTACACCTTC. The full variable domain, rest sourced from reference TRBV5-1 and TRBJ1-2, is KAGVTQTPRYLIKTRGQQVTLSCSPISGHRSVSWYQQTPGQGLQFLFEYFSETQRNKGNFPGRFSGRQFSNSRSEMNVSTLELGDSALYLCASSLESSPGVYGYTFGSGTRLTVV.

The CDR3 coding sequence is TGTGCCAGCAGTACCCCGGGACAGACCTACGAGCAGTACTTC. It is translated as CASSTPGQTYEQYF. The chain is built from TRBV6-6 and TRBJ2-7; 7 bases are a match to TRBD1. Germline loops: CDR1 MNHNY, CDR2 SVGAGI (reference sequence). This CDR3 is 14 amino acids long. V shed 5 bases, J shed 2 bases, and the junction held 6 bases outside the gene matches.

This chain connects TRBV11-2 to TRBJ1-6; the D gene is possibly TRBD1 (6 bases). With 4 bases removed from V and 9 bases from J, the gap between germline ends came to 19 bases. CDR1 SGHAT and CDR2 FQNNGV come from the germline V gene. The CDR3 loop spans 16 amino acids. The CDR3: CASSSIGGPRGSPLHF. Here the CDR3 DNA reads TGTGCCAGCAGCTCGATCGGGGGGCCTCGGGGTTCACCCCTCCACTTT. The variable domain in full, with the rest retrieved from reference TRBV11-2 and TRBJ1-6, is EAGVAQSPRYKIIEKRQSVAFWCNPISGHATLYWYQQILGQGPKLLIQFQNNGVVDDSQLPKDRFSAERLKGVDSTLKIQPAKLEDSAVYLCASSSIGGPRGSPLHFGNGTRLTVT.

This CDR3 reads CARTRNTGELFF. In nucleotides, the CDR3 is TGTGCCCGTACGCGGAACACCGGGGAGCTGTTTTTT. The genes are TRBV30 and TRBJ2-2; D is undetermined. This CDR3 region has 12 residues. V was cut by 8 bases and J by 1 base, with 8 bases left in between. Germline V gene sequence: CDR1 GTSNPN, CDR2 SVGIG (reference sequence).

The CDR3 loop is CASSQDSTGVTIYF. CDR3 nucleotide sequence: TGTGCCAGCAGCCAAGACAGTACTGGAGTCACCATATATTTT. The rearrangement joins TRBV4-2 to TRBJ1-3; no clear D. The CDR3 is 14 residues long. Trimming pared 0 bases from V and 9 bases from J, leaving 12 bases between. Germline V lookup: CDR1 LGHNA, CDR2 YNFKEQ.

The V and J genes are TRBV6-6 and TRBJ1-1; 7 bases agree with TRBD1. Germline trimming cut 0 bases from V and 11 bases from J; bases unmatched to any gene: 9. Germline V lookup: CDR1 MNHNY, CDR2 SVGAGI (reference sequence). CDR3 length: 14 amino acids. DNA of the CDR3: TGTGCCAGCAGTTACTCGGCAGGGGGAAGCCTTGCTTTCTTT. Translated: CASSYSAGGSLAFF.

This clone was counted between two and nine times. The V gene is TRBV7-2, the J gene TRBJ1-5; D not resolved. The germline V and J ends were trimmed by 1 base and 10 bases, with 17 bases remaining between them. The CDR3 is 15 amino acids. Per the germline V gene, CDR1 is SGHTA and CDR2 is FQGNSA. The CDR3 loop is CASSLVDTQIDPQHF. The CDR3, as DNA: TGTGCCAGCAGCTTAGTAGACACTCAGATTGATCCCCAGCATTTT.

This sequence joins TRBV5-1 and TRBJ2-1; D might be TRBD2 (5 bases). V gave up 0 bases and J gave up 0 bases, with 10 bases separating them. Germline CDR1 and CDR2: SGHRS and YFSETQ. This CDR3 region has 16 residues. The CDR3 reads CASSLVGSSSYNEQFF. The CDR3 nucleotides read TGCGCCAGCAGCTTGGTAGGGAGCTCCTCCTACAATGAGCAGTTCTTC.

DNA of the CDR3: TGTGCCAGCAGTGAACAGCGGGGGGTGAACGAGCAGTACTTC. This encodes CASSEQRGVNEQYF. The chain carries TRBV6-1 and TRBJ2-7; 9 bases are shared with TRBD2. The ends lost 2 bases at V and 5 bases at J; junction bases unmatched: 4. The CDR3 extends over 14 amino acids. The germline CDR1 and CDR2 sequences are MNHNS and SASEGT.

The J gene is TRBJ1-6, the V gene TRBV19; the match to TRBD1 covers 7 bases. The CDR3 is made up of 14 amino acids. V was pared by 4 bases and J by 9 bases, with 6 bases of the junction left unmatched. Germline V gives CDR1 LNHDA, CDR2 SQIVND (reference sequence). As DNA, the CDR3 is TGTGCCAGTAGTACGACAGGGAGAAGTTCACCCCTCCACTTT. It translates to CASSTTGRSSPLHF.

The chain couples TRBV3-1 (or the pseudogene TRBV3-2) to TRBJ1-5; TRBD1 might be the D (6 bases). V was trimmed by 4 bases and J by 4 bases, leaving 11 bases between them. The CDR3 has 14 amino acids. In germline, CDR1 is LGHDT, CDR2 YNNKEL (reference sequence). DNA for the CDR3: TGTGCCAGCAGCCGGCCAGGGGTGAATCAGCCCCAGCATTTT. Translated: CASSRPGVNQPQHF.

The CDR3: CASSAPGTNEQYF. The DNA of the CDR3 is TGTGCCAGCAGTGCTCCTGGGACAAACGAGCAGTACTTC. The chain uses TRBV28 and TRBJ2-7; D perhaps matches TRBD1 (6 bases). CDR1 and CDR2 (germline): MDHEN, SYDVKM. Trimming took 5 bases from V and 5 from J, leaving 13 bases between them. The CDR3 is 13 residues long.

This sequence joins TRBV13 and TRBJ2-4, with 11 positions matching TRBD2. Germline loops: CDR1 PRHDT, CDR2 FYEKMQ (reference sequence). The ends lost 2 bases at V and 2 bases at J; junction bases unmatched: 11. The length of the CDR3 is 19 residues. The chain's CDR3 is CASSLRLAGGVESKNIQYF. The CDR3 DNA reads as TGTGCCAGCAGCTTAAGGCTAGCGGGAGGAGTCGAGTCCAAAAACATTCAGTACTTC.

V and J are TRBV6-7 and TRBJ2-7; 11 nucleotides agree with TRBD2. Being an ORF, TRBV6-7 has a function that is uncertain. The CDR3 has 16 amino acids. Trimming took 0 bases from V and 5 from J; bases not matched to a gene: 6. CDR3 nucleotides: TGTGCCAGCAGTTACTCGGCTAGCGGGAGGTTCGACGAGCAGTACTTC. It translates to CASSYSASGRFDEQYF.

This clone counts as medium-sized. The genes are TRBV18 and TRBJ1-5, with 10 bases lining up with TRBD1. This CDR3 is 17 amino acids long. CDR1 KGHSH and CDR2 LQKENI come from the germline V gene. V lost 4 bases to trimming and J lost 2 bases; unmatched junction nucleotides: 8. The CDR3 spells CASSLGQGYLGNQPQHF. DNA for the CDR3: TGTGCCAGCTCACTGGGACAGGGGTATCTTGGCAATCAGCCCCAGCATTTT.

The chain links TRBV7-9 to TRBJ2-2; no firm D call. The germline gives CDR1 SEHNR, CDR2 FQNEAQ (reference sequence). V was trimmed by 5 bases and J by 3 bases, leaving 13 bases between them. The CDR3 extends over 15 amino acids. The CDR3 DNA reads TGTGCCAGCAGCCTCGGATCGGGTGACACCGGGGAGCTGTTTTTT. It specifies CASSLGSGDTGELFF.

The chain has TRBV4-1 and TRBJ2-5, with D possibly being TRBD1 (5 bases). The CDR3 loop spans 11 amino acids. Looked up from germline, CDR1 is MGHRA and CDR2 is YSYEKL. Trimming stripped 10 bases from V and 7 bases from J, with 13 bases between. The CDR3 DNA follows: TGCGCCACAGGGTCCGAGATGACCCAGTACTTC. This sequence encodes CATGSEMTQYF.

The CDR3 nucleotides read TGTGCCAGCAGCCCGGGGGTGCAGCCCCAGCATTTT. Residues: CASSPGVQPQHF. The chain joins TRBV7-2 to TRBJ1-5; the D gene is possibly TRBD1 (5 bases). Trimming removed 5 bases from V and 7 bases from J, with 9 bases in between. Germline V gives CDR1 SGHTA, CDR2 FQGNSA. The CDR3 is 12 residues long.

The chain carries TRBV5-1 and TRBJ1-1, with D tentatively TRBD1 (6 bases). CDR1 is SGHRS, CDR2 YFSETQ, per germline. V was clipped by 3 bases and J by 3 bases, with 12 bases between them. There are 14 residues in the CDR3. CDR3 residues: CASSSPGQYTEAFF. The CDR3 bases are TGCGCCAGCAGCTCCCCGGGACAATACACTGAAGCTTTCTTT. The full variable domain, its missing parts supplied by reference TRBV5-1 and TRBJ1-1, is KAGVTQTPRYLIKTRGQQVTLSCSPISGHRSVSWYQQTPGQGLQFLFEYFSETQRNKGNFPGRFSGRQFSNSRSEMNVSTLELGDSALYLCASSSPGQYTEAFFGQGTRLTVV.

This clone appeared once. The chain has TRBV5-1 and TRBJ2-1; 9 bases align to TRBD2. CDR1 SGHRS and CDR2 YFSETQ come from the germline V gene. This CDR3 spans 16 amino acids. V was clipped by 2 bases and J by 2 bases; unmatched bases: 5. The CDR3 nucleotides read TGCGCCAGCAGCTTAACCGGGACTAGCCCCTACAATGAGCAGTTCTTC. As protein: CASSLTGTSPYNEQFF. Full variable domain (outside the CDR3, taken from reference TRBV5-1 and TRBJ2-1): KAGVTQTPRYLIKTRGQQVTLSCSPISGHRSVSWYQQTPGQGLQFLFEYFSETQRNKGNFPGRFSGRQFSNSRSEMNVSTLELGDSALYLCASSLTGTSPYNEQFFGPGTRLTVL.

The rearrangement joins TRBV5-1 to TRBJ1-4; D possibly corresponds to TRBD1 (6 bases). From germline, CDR1 is SGHRS and CDR2 YFSETQ. The CDR3 sequence is 14 residues long. V lost 4 bases to trimming and J lost 3 bases, with 10 bases between them. The chain's CDR3 is CASSAGVANEKLFF. CDR3 bases: TGCGCCAGCAGCGCAGGGGTGGCTAATGAAAAACTGTTTTTT.

The chain couples TRBV30 to TRBJ1-3; D is possibly TRBD1 (6 bases). Germline lookup yields CDR1 GTSNPN and CDR2 SVGIG (reference sequence). Trimming removed 5 bases from V and 0 bases from J, with 14 bases in between. The CDR3 loop spans 15 amino acids. The CDR3 DNA reads as TGTGCCTGGGAATTTACAGGGAGCTCTGGAAACACCATATATTTT. This gives the protein CAWEFTGSSGNTIYF.

The genes are TRBV5-1 and TRBJ1-2; 7 nucleotides match TRBD1. J was trimmed by 0 bases and V by 3 bases; bases with no gene match: 5. This CDR3 contains 15 residues. In germline, CDR1 is SGHRS, CDR2 YFSETQ. The CDR3 DNA reads TGCGCCAGCAGCTCCGGGACAGATCCTAACTATGGCTACACCTTC. It codes for CASSSGTDPNYGYTF.